This record looks at one T cell receptor beta chain sequence and its context. V lost 1 base, J lost 0 bases, and 2 bases stayed unmatched. CDR1 is LNHDA and CDR2 is SQIVND in the germline V gene (reference sequence). The CDR3 is 15 amino acids. The data belong to a study of T cell responses to AZD1222 COVID-19 vaccine. The data were produced by immunoSEQ multiplex PCR, yet TCRdb's version contains in-frame clones alone and is incomplete. The table has around 140,000 clones, 93% seen once. The clonotype comes from an adult in good health. V usage is TRBV19 and J usage is TRBJ2-7; 8 positions match TRBD1. The sample here was peripheral blood, taken on day 0 of AZD1222 vaccination. In DNA form, the CDR3 reads TGTGCCAGTAGTATAGGACAGGGGTTCTCCTACGAGCAGTACTTC. It specifies CASSIGQGFSYEQYF.